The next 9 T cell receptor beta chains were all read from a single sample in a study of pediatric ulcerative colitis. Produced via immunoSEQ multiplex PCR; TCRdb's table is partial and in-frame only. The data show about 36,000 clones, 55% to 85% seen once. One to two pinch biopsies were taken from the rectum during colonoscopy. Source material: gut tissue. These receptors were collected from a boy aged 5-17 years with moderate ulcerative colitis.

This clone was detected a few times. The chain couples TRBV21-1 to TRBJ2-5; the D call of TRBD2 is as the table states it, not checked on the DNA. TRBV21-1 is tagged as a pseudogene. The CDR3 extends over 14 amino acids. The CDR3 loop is CASIFSGRWETQYF. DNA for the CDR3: TGTGCCAGCATCTTTAGCGGGAGGTGGGAGACCCAGTACTTC.

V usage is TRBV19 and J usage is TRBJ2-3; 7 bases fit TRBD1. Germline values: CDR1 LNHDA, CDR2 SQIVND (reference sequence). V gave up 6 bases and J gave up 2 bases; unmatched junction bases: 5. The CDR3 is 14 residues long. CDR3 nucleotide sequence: TGTGCCAGTAGCACAGGGGTTTTCACAGATACGCAGTATTTT. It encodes CASSTGVFTDTQYF.

This CDR3 reads CASSIAGGQDEQFF. As DNA, the CDR3 is TGTGCCAGTAGTATAGCGGGGGGGCAGGATGAGCAGTTCTTC. This chain joins TRBV19 and TRBJ2-1, with TRBD2 identical over 8 bases. Germline V gene data show CDR1 as LNHDA and CDR2 as SQIVND (reference sequence). CDR3 length equals 14 residues. V dropped 1 base and J dropped 8; count of bases not matched to a gene: 4. The full variable domain, rest sourced from reference TRBV19 and TRBJ2-1, is DGGITQSPKYLFRKEGQNVTLSCEQNLNHDAMYWYRQDPGQGLRLIYYSQIVNDFQKGDIAEGYSVSREKKESFPLTVTSAQKNPTAFYLCASSIAGGQDEQFFGPGTRLTVL.

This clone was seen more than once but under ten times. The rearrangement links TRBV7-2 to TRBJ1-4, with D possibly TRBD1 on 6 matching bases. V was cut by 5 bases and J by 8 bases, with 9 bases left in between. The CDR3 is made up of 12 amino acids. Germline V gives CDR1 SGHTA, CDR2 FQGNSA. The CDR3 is CASSQTGEKLFF. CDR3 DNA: TGTGCCAGCAGCCAGACAGGAGAAAAACTGTTTTTT.

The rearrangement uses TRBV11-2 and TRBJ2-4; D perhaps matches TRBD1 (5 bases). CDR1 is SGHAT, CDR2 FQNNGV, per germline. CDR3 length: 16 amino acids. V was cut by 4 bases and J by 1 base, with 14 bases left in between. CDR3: CASSSGIIGAKNIQYF. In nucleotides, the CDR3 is TGTGCCAGCAGCTCAGGGATTATCGGGGCCAAAAACATTCAGTACTTC.

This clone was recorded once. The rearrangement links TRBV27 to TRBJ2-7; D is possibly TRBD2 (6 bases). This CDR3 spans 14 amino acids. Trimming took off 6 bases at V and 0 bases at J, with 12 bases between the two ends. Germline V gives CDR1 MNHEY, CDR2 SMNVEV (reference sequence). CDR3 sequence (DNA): TGTGCCAGCAGCGATGGGCGGGGCTCCTACGAGCAGTACTTC. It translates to CASSDGRGSYEQYF.

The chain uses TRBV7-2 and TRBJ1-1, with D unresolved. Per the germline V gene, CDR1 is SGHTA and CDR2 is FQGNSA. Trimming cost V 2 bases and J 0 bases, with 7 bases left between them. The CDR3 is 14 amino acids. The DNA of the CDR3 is TGTGCCAGCAGCTTACAGCCTATGAACACTGAAGCTTTCTTT. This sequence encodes CASSLQPMNTEAFF.

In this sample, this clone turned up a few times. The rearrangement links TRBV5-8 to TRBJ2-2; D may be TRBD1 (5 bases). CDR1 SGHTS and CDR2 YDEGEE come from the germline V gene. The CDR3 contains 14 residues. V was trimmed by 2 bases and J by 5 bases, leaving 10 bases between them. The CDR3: CASSFQGFTGELFF. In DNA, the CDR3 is TGTGCCAGCAGCTTCCAGGGTTTTACCGGGGAGCTGTTTTTT. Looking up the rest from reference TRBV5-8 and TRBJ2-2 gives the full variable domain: EAGVTQSPTHLIKTRGQQATLRCSPISGHTSVYWYQQALGLGLQFLLWYDEGEERNRGNFPPRFSGRQFPNYSSELNVNALELEDSALYLCASSFQGFTGELFFGEGSRLTVL.

The CDR3 region is CASMGGDRVNSPLHF. The CDR3 bases are TGTGCCAGCATGGGGGGCGACAGGGTCAATTCACCCCTCCACTTT. The chain is built from TRBV28 and TRBJ1-6; 7 bases align to TRBD1. The CDR3 loop spans 15 amino acids. CDR1 is MDHEN and CDR2 is SYDVKM in the germline V gene. J lost 7 bases, V lost 7 bases, and 10 bases had no gene match.